This record covers a single T cell receptor beta chain. This sample was included in a study of blood T cell repertoires in COVID-19. Germline CDR1 MNHNY, CDR2 SVGAGI (reference sequence). The CDR3 sequence is 14 residues long. Trimming took off 3 bases at V and 2 bases at J, with 10 bases between the two ends. Using immunoSEQ multiplex PCR, the repertoire was profiled, and TCRdb retains in-frame clones only, with some absent. The sample has 150,000 or so clones, 85% to 90% seen once; the top ten hold 10%. The material sequenced was peripheral blood. The TCR comes from a woman in her sixties or seventies with COVID-19, enrolled during active disease. V usage is TRBV6-6 and J usage is TRBJ1-2, with D perhaps TRBD1 (5 bases). CDR3 loop: CASSYQQDNYGYTF. CDR3 nucleotide sequence: TGTGCCAGCAGTTATCAACAGGACAACTATGGCTACACCTTC.